This passage covers 8 T cell receptor beta chains from one sample sequenced in a study of T cell responses to AZD1222 COVID-19 vaccine listed by TCRdb under 2021. The time point label for this specimen denotes: about 28 days (+/-7) after the second vaccine dose. Library preparation used the immunoSEQ multiplex PCR assay. In its TCRdb copy, this immuneACCESS table keeps in-frame sequences only and misses some clones. Where compared with another copy, unresolved V genes explain less than half of these, and the others have no known cause. Counted in this sample were roughly 190,000 clones; roughly 92% of them appeared once. Jointly, the top ten make up less than 2% of the sample. Sequencing used peripheral blood, obtained 28 days after the second AZD1222 dose. The receptor source for this set is an adult who received the AZD1222 COVID-19 vaccine.

The chain employs TRBV30 and TRBJ1-1; TRBD1 matches 9 bases. The V segment lost 4 bases and the J segment 4 bases; nucleotides outside the gene matches: 10. The V gene's germline CDR1 is GTSNPN and CDR2 SVGIG (reference sequence). The CDR3 length is 15 residues. The CDR3 DNA reads as TGTGCCTGGAAAACCGGGACAGGGCAATTCACTGAAGCTTTCTTT. Its translation is CAWKTGTGQFTEAFF.

The chain is built from TRBV12-3 or TRBV12-4 and TRBJ1-6; no definite D call. There are 13 residues in the CDR3. Trimming stripped 2 bases from V and 7 bases from J, with 6 bases between. CDR3 residues: CASSLITNSPLHF. In nucleotides, the CDR3 is TGTGCCAGCAGTTTAATCACAAATTCACCCCTCCACTTT.

This sequence joins TRBV5-1 and TRBJ1-6; D gene unclear. V was shortened by 0 bases and J by 10 bases, with 17 bases between the two germline ends. The CDR3 runs to 16 residues. Germline V gene lookup returns CDR1 SGHRS and CDR2 YFSETQ. The CDR3 region has the DNA TGCGCCAGCAGCTTGGCCGTAGGGTCCGCATGGTCACCCCTCCACTTT. This gives the protein CASSLAVGSAWSPLHF. The complete variable domain, with remaining parts taken from reference TRBV5-1 and TRBJ1-6, reads KAGVTQTPRYLIKTRGQQVTLSCSPISGHRSVSWYQQTPGQGLQFLFEYFSETQRNKGNFPGRFSGRQFSNSRSEMNVSTLELGDSALYLCASSLAVGSAWSPLHFGNGTRLTVT.

V is TRBV6-5 and J is TRBJ1-3, with D unclear. Germline CDR1 reads MNHEY; CDR2 reads SVGAGI. V was cut by 2 bases and J by 0 bases, with 8 bases left in between. The CDR3 spans 15 residues. CDR3 region: CASSYEGYSGNTIYF. CDR3 DNA sequence: TGTGCCAGCAGTTACGAGGGCTACTCTGGAAACACCATATATTTT.

The CDR3 loop reads CASSADRPITDTQYF. In DNA, the CDR3 is TGTGCCAGCAGTGCGGACAGACCAATCACAGATACGCAGTATTTT. The chain joins TRBV2 to TRBJ2-3, with a weak D call TRBD1 (6 bases). The V end was cut by 4 bases, the J end by 2 bases, with 13 bases between. CDR3 size: 15 residues. Germline lookup yields CDR1 SNHLY and CDR2 FYNNEI.

This chain joins TRBV7-6 and TRBJ1-3; D gene unclear. V lost 0 bases to trimming and J lost 0 bases, with 15 bases between them. The V gene's germline CDR1 is SGHVS and CDR2 FNYEAQ. The CDR3 covers 18 residues. CDR3 nucleotide sequence: TGTGCCAGCAGCTTAGCGTACGCGACCCTAAGCTCTGGAAACACCATATATTTT. It codes for CASSLAYATLSSGNTIYF.

The chain recombines TRBV6-1 with TRBJ1-2; D gene uncertain. CDR3 length: 13 amino acids. V was pared by 3 bases and J by 4 bases, with 9 bases between. Looked up from germline, CDR1 is MNHNS and CDR2 is SASEGT. The CDR3 region is CASSDQAGYGYTF. CDR3 sequence (DNA): TGTGCCAGCAGTGATCAGGCCGGCTATGGCTACACCTTC.

The V gene is TRBV6-5, the J gene TRBJ1-6; a weak D match, TRBD1 (5 bases). Trimming left V 2 bases short and J 10 bases short, with 18 bases between. Germline CDR1 MNHEY, CDR2 SVGAGI. The CDR3 is made up of 16 amino acids. The CDR3 here is CASSYPRGQGRSPLHF. The CDR3 region has the DNA TGTGCCAGCAGTTACCCGAGGGGTCAGGGAAGGTCACCCCTCCACTTT.